The 18 T cell receptor beta chains below were found in one sample sequenced in a study of T cells in Graves' hyperthyroidism and ophthalmopathy. The TCR beta CDR3 regions underwent amplification using RNA transcripts as the source. Using the HTBI primer set, a first-round RT-PCR was run on the TCR CDR3. TCRdb reprocessed the multiplex PCR reads via MiXCR and lists one record per CDR3 protein. The data contain a few hundred thousand distinct CDR3 sequences, approximately 15% of them singletons. The sequenced sample consisted of blood. All receptors come from a woman in her thirties with Graves' hyperthyroidism that later progressed to Graves' ophthalmopathy.

This clonotype has ten or more counts. V is TRBV5-1 and J is TRBJ1-6; D is perhaps TRBD1 (5 bases). The ends were cut back, 4 bases at V and 7 bases at J, with 12 bases in the middle. Germline-derived CDR1 and CDR2 are SGHRS and YFSETQ. The CDR3 runs 14 residues. CDR3 region: CASSADKENSPLHF. The DNA for the CDR3 is TGCGCCAGCAGCGCGGACAAAGAGAATTCACCCCTCCACTTT.

The chain has TRBV4-3 and TRBJ1-2; D perhaps matches TRBD1 (6 bases). Germline V lookup: CDR1 LGHNA, CDR2 YSLEER. The CDR3 sequence is 14 residues long. The V end was cut by 1 base, the J end by 2 bases, with 8 bases between. The DNA of the CDR3 is TGCGCCAGCAGCCAAGCGGACAGCAACTATGGCTACACCTTC. It translates to CASSQADSNYGYTF.

The chain's CDR3 is CAWSDGVPGEKLFF. The CDR3 nucleotides read TGTGCCTGGAGCGACGGGGTTCCAGGCGAAAAACTGTTTTTT. The genes are TRBV30 and TRBJ1-4; D remains unclear. The CDR3 length is 14 residues. V dropped 3 bases and J dropped 8 bases, with 16 bases sitting between them. Per the germline V gene, CDR1 is GTSNPN and CDR2 is SVGIG (reference sequence).

This clonotype was detected a few times. The CDR3 region has the DNA TGTGCCACCAGCATTAGCGGGTATCTGGGCGAGCAGTACTTC. Translation gives CATSISGYLGEQYF. V is TRBV15 and J is TRBJ2-7; 7 nucleotides match TRBD2. V dropped 4 bases and J dropped 6; count of bases not matched to a gene: 9. Germline assignment: CDR1 LNHNV and CDR2 YYDKDF (reference sequence). The length of the CDR3 is 14 residues. The full variable domain, in which reference TRBV15 and TRBJ2-7 provide the parts outside the CDR3, is DAMVIQNPRYQVTQFGKPVTLSCSQTLNHNVMYWYQQKSSQAPKLLFHYYDKDFNNEADTPDNFQSRRPNTSFCFLDIRSPGLGDTAMYLCATSISGYLGEQYFGPGTRLTVT.

Ten or more counts support this clonotype. The gene calls are TRBV29-1 and TRBJ2-3; D is perhaps TRBD2 (6 bases). Per germline, CDR1 SQVTM and CDR2 ANQGSEA. This CDR3 is built from 10 residues. Trimming pared 3 bases from V and 12 bases from J, leaving 10 bases between. The CDR3 here is CSVEKTRQYF. In nucleotides, the CDR3 is TGCAGCGTTGAGAAGACTAGACAGTATTTT.

The table lists this clonotype with many counts. The chain is built from TRBV27 and TRBJ2-7, with 14 bases identical to TRBD2. This CDR3 is built from 16 residues. Germline V CDR1 and CDR2: MNHEY, SMNVEV (reference sequence). Trimming took 5 bases from V and 4 from J; bases not matched to a gene: 7. CDR3 in amino acids: CASSLSGTSGSYEQYF. For the CDR3, the DNA is TGTGCCAGCAGTCTCTCCGGGACTAGCGGGAGTTACGAGCAGTACTTC.

This clonotype was counted ten times or more. The chain combines TRBV20-1 with TRBJ2-1; D is unclear. Trimming cost V 0 bases and J 8 bases, with 11 bases left between them. The V gene's germline CDR1 is DFQATT and CDR2 SNEGSKA (reference sequence). The CDR3 contains 13 residues. The CDR3 loop is CSARDSGRDEQFF. CDR3 DNA sequence: TGCAGTGCTAGAGATTCTGGGCGCGATGAGCAGTTCTTC.

A remark on this clonotype: This may stem from a read error, because a much larger clone lies one nucleotide away. This rearrangement joins TRBV24-1 to TRBJ1-2; TRBD1 might be the D (5 bases). V was cut by 5 bases and J by 7 bases, with 10 bases left in between. Germline V gene sequence: CDR1 KGHDR, CDR2 SFDVKD. The CDR3 loop spans 12 amino acids. DNA for the CDR3: TGTGCCACCAGTGGTACGGGACGTGGCTACACCTTC. Translation: CATSGTGRGYTF.

This clonotype has only a few counts. The genes are TRBV20-1 and TRBJ1-5; possibly TRBD1 for D (5 bases). The CDR3 is 12 amino acids. V shed 4 bases and J shed 5 bases, with 9 bases lying between them. CDR1 and CDR2 from the germline V gene are DFQATT and SNEGSKA (reference sequence). In DNA, the CDR3 is TGCAGTGCTATTACAGGTGATCAGCCCCAGCATTTT. Residues: CSAITGDQPQHF.

Ten or more counts support this clonotype. The chain is built from TRBV7-3 and TRBJ2-5; D is perhaps TRBD2 (6 bases). Deletions cut 2 bases from V and 1 base from J, with 14 bases between. CDR3 length: 16 amino acids. Germline V lookup: CDR1 SGHTA, CDR2 FQGTGA. The DNA of the CDR3 is TGTGCCAGCAGCTTATCCCGGGTGCGGGGCCAAGAGACCCAGTACTTC. This codes for CASSLSRVRGQETQYF.

This clonotype appeared many times. This chain links TRBV12-3 or TRBV12-4 with TRBJ1-2; D may be TRBD1 (6 bases). The V gene lost 2 bases and the J gene lost 5 bases, with 21 bases spanning the gap. This CDR3 is built from 17 residues. CDR3 nucleotide sequence: TGTGCCAGCAGTTTAAAGGGTCGGGGGCTTCCGAGTTATGGCTACACCTTC. Protein: CASSLKGRGLPSYGYTF.

This clonotype was detected ten times or more. The chain carries TRBV20-1 and TRBJ2-1, with TRBD2 matching 9 bases. J lost 6 bases, V lost 6 bases, and 3 bases had no gene match. Germline V gives CDR1 DFQATT, CDR2 SNEGSKA (reference sequence). The CDR3 totals 12 residues. DNA for the CDR3: TGCAGTGCGGGCGGGAGGGGCAATGAGCAGTTCTTC. This translates into CSAGGRGNEQFF.

This clonotype was detected ten times or more. The V and J genes are TRBV3-1 and TRBJ2-5; tentatively, D is TRBD1 (6 bases). V lost 6 bases and J lost 0, with 8 bases in between. This CDR3 region has 13 residues. CDR1 and CDR2 (germline): LGHDT, YNNKEL (reference sequence). The CDR3 sequence: CASRDSNQETQYF. DNA of the CDR3: TGTGCCAGCAGGGACAGTAACCAAGAGACCCAGTACTTC.

This chain connects TRBV4-1 to TRBJ1-5, with 8 bases fitting TRBD1. Germline trimming cut 4 bases from V and 1 base from J; bases unmatched to any gene: 6. Looked up from germline, CDR1 is MGHRA and CDR2 is YSYEKL. This CDR3 contains 16 residues. This CDR3 reads CASSPGQGRSNQPQHF. CDR3 nucleotides: TGCGCCAGCAGCCCAGGACAGGGCCGAAGCAATCAGCCCCAGCATTTT.

This clonotype appeared many times. The chain uses TRBV20-1 and TRBJ2-3, with D perhaps TRBD1 (6 bases). The germline CDR1 and CDR2 sequences are DFQATT and SNEGSKA (reference sequence). This CDR3 has 13 residues. Trimming left V 4 bases short and J 1 base short, with 9 bases between. The CDR3 loop is CSATSGGTDTQYF. As DNA, the CDR3 is TGCAGTGCTACCTCAGGGGGCACAGATACGCAGTATTTT.

This clonotype was observed at least ten times. The V and J genes are TRBV18 and TRBJ2-2, with D possibly called TRBD1 or TRBD2 (5 bases each). From germline, CDR1 is KGHSH and CDR2 LQKENI. V dropped 3 bases and J dropped 5 bases, with 16 bases sitting between them. This CDR3 is 16 amino acids long. In nucleotides, the CDR3 is TGTGCCAGCTCACCCCAGGGAGCGGATTCGACCGGGGAGCTGTTTTTT. It is translated as CASSPQGADSTGELFF.

This clonotype was seen a few times. The chain carries TRBV3-1 and TRBJ2-4; D call uncertain. The CDR3 loop spans 15 amino acids. CDR1 and CDR2 (germline): LGHDT, YNNKEL (reference sequence). Trimming left V 5 bases short and J 0 bases short, with 11 bases between. CDR3 sequence (DNA): TGTGCCAGCAGCGGCGACGGTTTAGCCAAAAACATTCAGTACTTC. Translation gives CASSGDGLAKNIQYF.

This clonotype was counted many times. The J gene is TRBJ1-1, the V gene TRBV19; D is uncertain. The germline V gene has CDR1 LNHDA and CDR2 SQIVND (reference sequence). The CDR3 loop spans 13 amino acids. The germline V and J ends were trimmed by 5 bases and 3 bases, with 10 bases remaining between them. CDR3 sequence reads: CASSPYGDTEAFF. DNA of the CDR3: TGTGCCAGTAGTCCCTACGGTGACACTGAAGCTTTCTTT.